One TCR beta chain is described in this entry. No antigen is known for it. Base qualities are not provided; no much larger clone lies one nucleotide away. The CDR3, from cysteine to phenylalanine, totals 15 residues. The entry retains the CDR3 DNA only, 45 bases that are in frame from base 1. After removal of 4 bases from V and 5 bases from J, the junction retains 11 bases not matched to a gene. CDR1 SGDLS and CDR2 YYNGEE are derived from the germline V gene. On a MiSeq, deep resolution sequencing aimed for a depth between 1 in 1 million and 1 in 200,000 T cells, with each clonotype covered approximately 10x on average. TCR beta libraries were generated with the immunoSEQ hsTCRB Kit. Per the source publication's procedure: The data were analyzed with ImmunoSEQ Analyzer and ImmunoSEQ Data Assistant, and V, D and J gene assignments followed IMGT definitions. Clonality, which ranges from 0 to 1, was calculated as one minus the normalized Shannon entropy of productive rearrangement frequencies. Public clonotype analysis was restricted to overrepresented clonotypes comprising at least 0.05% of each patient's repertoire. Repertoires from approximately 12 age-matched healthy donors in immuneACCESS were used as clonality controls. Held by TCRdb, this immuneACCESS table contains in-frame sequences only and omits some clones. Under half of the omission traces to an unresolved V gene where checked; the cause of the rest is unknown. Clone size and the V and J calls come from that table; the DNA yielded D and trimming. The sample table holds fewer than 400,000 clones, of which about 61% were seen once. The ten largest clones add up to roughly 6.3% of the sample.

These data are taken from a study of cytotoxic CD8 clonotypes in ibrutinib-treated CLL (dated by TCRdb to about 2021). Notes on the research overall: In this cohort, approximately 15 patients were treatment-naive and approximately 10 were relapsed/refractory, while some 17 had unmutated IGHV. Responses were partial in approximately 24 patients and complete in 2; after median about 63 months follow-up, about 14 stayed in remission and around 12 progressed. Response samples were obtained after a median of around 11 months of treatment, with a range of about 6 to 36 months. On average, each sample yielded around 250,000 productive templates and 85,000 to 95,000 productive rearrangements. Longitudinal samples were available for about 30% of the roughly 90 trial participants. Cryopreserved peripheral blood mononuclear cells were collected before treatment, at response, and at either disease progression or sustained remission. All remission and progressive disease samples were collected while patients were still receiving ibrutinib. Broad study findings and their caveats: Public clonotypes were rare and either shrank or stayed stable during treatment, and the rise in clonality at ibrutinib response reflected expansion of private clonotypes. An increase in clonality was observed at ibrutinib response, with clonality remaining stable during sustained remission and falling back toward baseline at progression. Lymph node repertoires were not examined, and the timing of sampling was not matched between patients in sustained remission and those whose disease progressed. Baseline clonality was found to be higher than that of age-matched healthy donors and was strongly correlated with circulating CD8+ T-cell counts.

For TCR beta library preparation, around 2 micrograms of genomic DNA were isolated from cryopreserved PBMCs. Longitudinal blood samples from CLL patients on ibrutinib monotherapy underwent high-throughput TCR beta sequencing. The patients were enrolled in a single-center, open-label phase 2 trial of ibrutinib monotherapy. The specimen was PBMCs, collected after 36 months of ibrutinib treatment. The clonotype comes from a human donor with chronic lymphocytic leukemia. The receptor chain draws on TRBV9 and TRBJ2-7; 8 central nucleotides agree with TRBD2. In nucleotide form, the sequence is TGTGCCAGCAGCCTAGAGGTCGGGACTAGAAACGAGCAGTACTTC. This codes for CASSLEVGTRNEQYF.